This T cell receptor (beta chain) stems from a study of cytomegalovirus exposure and HLA in healthy donors. Study-level points and caveats: The only immune exposure information that was available was CMV serostatus. In a later analysis, TCR beta V- and J-gene trimming was associated with a missense DCLRE1C variant.

About this clone: The antigen is unknown.

V was clipped by 4 bases and J by 0 bases; unmatched bases: 3. CDR3 length: 14 residues. Germline-derived CDR1 and CDR2 are SGDLS and YYNGEE. PCR primers comprised 60 Vbeta and 13 Jbeta primers. Per the study methods: Roughly 76 million unique TCR beta chains, around 11 million of them shared, were counted by a later analysis. Data came from immunoSEQ multiplex PCR; TCRdb stores just in-frame clones and leaves some out. V and J calls and clone size are given by that table; D and trimming were obtained from the DNA. The profile covers 200,000 or so clones, with around 85% appearing a single time and 0.2% to 0.25% taken by the ten largest.

This receptor was obtained from a girl aged 2-9 years in good health and CMV-seronegative. The V gene is TRBV9, the J gene TRBJ1-2; 7 bases are a match to TRBD1. Sequences were obtained from PBMCs. CDR3 sequence reads: CASSPGGTNYGYTF. For the CDR3, the DNA is TGTGCCAGCAGCCCAGGGGGTACTAACTATGGCTACACCTTC.